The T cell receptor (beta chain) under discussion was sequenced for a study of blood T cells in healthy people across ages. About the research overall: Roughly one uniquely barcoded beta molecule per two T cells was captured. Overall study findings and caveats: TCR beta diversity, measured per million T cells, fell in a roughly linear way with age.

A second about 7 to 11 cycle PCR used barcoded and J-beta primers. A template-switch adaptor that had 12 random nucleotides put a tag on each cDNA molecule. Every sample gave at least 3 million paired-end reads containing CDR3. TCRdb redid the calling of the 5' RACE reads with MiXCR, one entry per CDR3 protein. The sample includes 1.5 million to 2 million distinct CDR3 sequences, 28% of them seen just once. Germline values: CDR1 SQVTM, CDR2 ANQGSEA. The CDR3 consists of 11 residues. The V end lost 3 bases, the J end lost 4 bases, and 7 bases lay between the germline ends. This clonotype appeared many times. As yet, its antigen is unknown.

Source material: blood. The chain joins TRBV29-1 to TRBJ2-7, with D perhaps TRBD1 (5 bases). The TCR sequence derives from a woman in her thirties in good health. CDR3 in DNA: TGCAGCGTTGAGAGACAGTACGAGCAGTACTTC. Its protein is CSVERQYEQYF.